This record covers a single T cell receptor (beta chain). The junction departs from the called germline gene at one end, perhaps through a read error. From approximately 0.5 ug of total RNA, TCR beta-specific cDNA was reverse-transcribed using a constant-region primer. Three-round nested multiplex PCR performed with slightly modified ARM-PCR produced the TCR beta libraries. TCRdb re-called the multiplex PCR reads through MiXCR, storing one row per CDR3 protein. The top ten clones hold under 20% of a sample with tens of thousands of distinct CDR3 sequences, around 72% of them seen once. This sample stems from a study of tumor-infiltrating lymphocytes in primary liver carcinoma. From unsorted bulk tissue weighing roughly 18-30 mg, DNA and RNA were co-extracted. Sequences were obtained from liver tumor tissue from sampling region 2. Subset defined: tumor region T2, inferior pole. This receptor was obtained from a man in his forties with primary liver carcinoma and hepatitis B virus infection.

CDR3 sequence (DNA): TGCAGCGTTTTCGGACAGAGTAACTATGGGTACACCTTC. Its translation is CSVFGQSNYGYTF. V is TRBV29-1 and J is TRBJ1-2, with D possibly being TRBD1 (6 bases). CDR1 and CDR2 from the germline V gene are SQVTM and ANQGSEA. The CDR3 is made up of 13 amino acids.